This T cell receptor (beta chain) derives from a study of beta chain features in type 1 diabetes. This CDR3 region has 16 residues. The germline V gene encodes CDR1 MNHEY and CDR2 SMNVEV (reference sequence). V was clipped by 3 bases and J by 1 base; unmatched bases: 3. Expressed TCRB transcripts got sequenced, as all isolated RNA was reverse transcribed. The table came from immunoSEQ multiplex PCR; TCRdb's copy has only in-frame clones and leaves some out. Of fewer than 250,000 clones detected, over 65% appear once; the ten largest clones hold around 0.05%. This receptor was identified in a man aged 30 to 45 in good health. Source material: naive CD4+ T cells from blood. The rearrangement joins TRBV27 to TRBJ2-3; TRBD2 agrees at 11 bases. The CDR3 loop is CASSFLAGGGTDTQYF. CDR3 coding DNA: TGTGCCAGCAGTTTCTTAGCGGGAGGGGGCACAGATACGCAGTATTTT.